The 21 T cell receptor beta chains in this list originate from one sample, sequenced in a study of T-cell reconstitution after alpha-beta-depleted transplantation in children. Unique molecular identifiers were used to barcode this TCRbeta library. TCRdb recomputed calls from the PCR reads with MiXCR, one row per CDR3 protein. Here the sample spans tens of thousands of distinct CDR3 sequences, 5.5% to 7.5% being singletons. Specimen: PBMCs, mostly from graft donor cells, collected 60 days after TCRalphabeta/CD19-depleted stem cell transplant. Receptors were obtained from a female patient aged 2-10 years who had a stem cell transplant for aplastic anemia, so the T cells may come from the graft donor.

In this sample, this clonotype turned up a few times. V usage is TRBV18 and J usage is TRBJ2-1, with 10 nucleotides matching TRBD2. V was pared by 3 bases and J by 1 base, with 6 bases of the junction left unmatched. Germline assignment: CDR1 KGHSH and CDR2 LQKENI. The CDR3 is made up of 17 amino acids. The CDR3, as DNA: TGTGCCAGCTCACCGTCGAGAGCGGGGGGGTCCTACAATGAGCAGTTCTTC. The encoded protein is CASSPSRAGGSYNEQFF.

This clonotype is labeled as medium-sized. The V gene is TRBV28, the J gene TRBJ2-5; D gene unclear. Germline assignment: CDR1 MDHEN and CDR2 SYDVKM. V was pared by 10 bases and J by 6 bases, with 18 bases between. This CDR3 is built from 13 residues. This chain's CDR3 is CATNSWAPKTQYF. CDR3 DNA: TGTGCCACCAATAGTTGGGCCCCGAAGACCCAGTACTTC.

This clonotype was counted many times. The rearrangement joins TRBV30 to TRBJ2-3; a possible D gene is TRBD2 (5 bases). The CDR3 totals 14 residues. Trimming cost V 3 bases and J 7 bases, with 17 bases left between them. Per the germline V gene, CDR1 is GTSNPN and CDR2 is SVGIG (reference sequence). The CDR3 region is CAWRVPARGYTQYF. The CDR3 DNA is TGTGCCTGGAGGGTTCCAGCCCGGGGTTATACGCAGTATTTT.

The V gene is TRBV24-1, the J gene TRBJ1-2; 10 bases are a match to TRBD1. V lost 3 bases, J lost 8 bases, and 14 bases stayed unmatched. This CDR3 spans 17 amino acids. CDR1 is KGHDR, CDR2 SFDVKD, per germline. The CDR3 sequence is CATSDQAPGQGITGYTF. The CDR3 coding sequence is TGTGCCACCAGTGATCAAGCCCCGGGACAGGGGATCACAGGCTACACCTTC.

This clonotype showed up many times. The chain employs TRBV4-3 and TRBJ2-1, with D possibly matching TRBD2 (5 bases). Germline loops: CDR1 LGHNA, CDR2 YSLEER. V was shortened by 1 base and J by 8 bases, with 15 bases between the two germline ends. CDR3 length equals 15 residues. The CDR3 DNA is TGCGCCAGCAGCCAAGCCTTACTAGGAGTAGATGAGCAGTTCTTC. Residues: CASSQALLGVDEQFF.

Details on this clonotype: This may be a read error: a much more frequent sequence differs by one nucleotide. Since no conserved phenylalanine or tryptophan closes the CDR3, a read error is the likely cause. This chain uses TRBV20-1 with TRBJ2-2; D perhaps matches TRBD1 (5 bases). The CDR3 is made up of 13 amino acids. The germline CDR1 and CDR2 sequences are DFQATT and SNEGSKA (reference sequence). The V and J ends lost 3 bases and 5 bases respectively, with 10 bases between them. The CDR3 here is CSARTEGTGELFS. The CDR3 nucleotides are TGCAGTGCTAGGACAGAAGGTACCGGGGAGCTGTTTTCT.

This clonotype was picked up many times. The chain joins TRBV6-5 to TRBJ2-5; either TRBD1 or TRBD2 may fit D (5 bases each). The ends were cut back, 1 base at V and 5 bases at J, with 11 bases in the middle. Germline CDR1 reads MNHEY; CDR2 reads SVGAGI. The CDR3 totals 14 residues. The DNA for the CDR3 is TGTGCCAGCAGTTACTTGTGGGGGACGGAGACCCAGTACTTC. Amino acids: CASSYLWGTETQYF.

This clonotype was found many times. The chain carries TRBV10-3 and TRBJ2-7, with D maybe TRBD1 (6 bases). The CDR3 totals 12 residues. The V gene lost 5 bases and the J gene lost 12 bases, with 17 bases spanning the gap. CDR1 ENHRY and CDR2 SYGVKD come from the germline V gene. DNA for the CDR3: TGTGCCATCAGTTGGACAGTGAGAGGGGGGTACTTC. Its protein is CAISWTVRGGYF.

This chain connects TRBV7-2 to TRBJ2-7, with D unclear. The V end lost 5 bases, the J end lost 2 bases, and 13 bases lay between the germline ends. Germline values: CDR1 SGHTA, CDR2 FQGNSA. The CDR3 contains 14 residues. Here the CDR3 reads CASSPRVPPYEQYF. In DNA, the CDR3 is TGTGCCAGCAGCCCCCGGGTTCCCCCCTACGAGCAGTACTTC.

This clonotype has a count of ten or more. The V and J genes are TRBV4-1 and TRBJ2-1; D not certain. Germline CDR1 MGHRA, CDR2 YSYEKL. The V and J ends lost 0 bases and 13 bases respectively, with 13 bases between them. The CDR3 is made up of 13 amino acids. CDR3 residues: CASSQDSGVGQFF. DNA for the CDR3: TGCGCCAGCAGCCAAGATTCGGGTGTTGGACAGTTCTTC.

The gene calls are TRBV3-1 and TRBJ1-1; D is uncertain. Deletions cut 4 bases from V and 1 base from J, with 13 bases between. Germline CDR1 reads LGHDT; CDR2 reads YNNKEL (reference sequence). The CDR3 sequence is 15 residues long. The chain's CDR3 is CASSPGRVRNTEAFF. DNA of the CDR3: TGTGCCAGCAGCCCGGGTAGGGTAAGGAACACTGAAGCTTTCTTT.

With respect to this clonotype: A much larger clone sits a single nucleotide away, making a read error possible. CDR3 protein: CAWSVLAGGHEQFF. The DNA for the CDR3 is TGTGCCTGGAGTGTACTAGCGGGGGGACACGAGCAGTTCTTC. The chain has TRBV30 and TRBJ2-1; TRBD2 agrees at 12 bases. The trim removed 0 bases at V and 10 bases at J, leaving 4 bases unmatched. Germline-derived CDR1 and CDR2 are GTSNPN and SVGIG (reference sequence). CDR3 length: 14 residues.

This clonotype was counted ten times or more. This rearrangement joins TRBV2 to TRBJ1-1, with TRBD1 matching 7 bases. CDR3 length: 15 amino acids. Germline CDR1 SNHLY, CDR2 FYNNEI. The trim removed 6 bases at V and 0 bases at J, leaving 7 bases unmatched. For the CDR3, the DNA is TGTGCCAGCAGCGGCGGACAGGCCATGAACACTGAAGCTTTCTTT. Translating gives CASSGGQAMNTEAFF.

V gene TRBV4-1 combines with J gene TRBJ2-2; D is undetermined. Germline CDR1 is MGHRA and CDR2 is YSYEKL. V lost 0 bases and J 2 bases, leaving 10 bases between the germline ends. CDR3 length: 16 residues. CDR3 loop: CASSQDSGHNTGELFF. The CDR3, as DNA: TGCGCCAGCAGCCAAGATTCTGGCCACAACACCGGGGAGCTGTTTTTT.

In this sample, this clonotype turned up a few times. V gene TRBV2 combines with J gene TRBJ1-1; tentative D call: TRBD1 (5 bases). V lost 8 bases, J lost 0 bases, and 13 bases lay in between. This CDR3 has 14 amino acids. CDR1 is SNHLY, CDR2 FYNNEI, per germline. The CDR3 DNA reads as TGTGCCAGCGGAGCGGGGACGTTGAACACTGAAGCTTTCTTT. Encoded protein: CASGAGTLNTEAFF.

The V call is TRBV20-1, the J call TRBJ2-1, with TRBD2 matching over 8 bases. The CDR3 contains 15 residues. CDR1 is DFQATT and CDR2 is SNEGSKA in the germline V gene (reference sequence). Germline trimming cut 3 bases from V and 5 bases from J; bases unmatched to any gene: 9. CDR3 sequence reads: CSASKGETSDNEQFF. Here the CDR3 DNA reads TGCAGTGCTAGTAAGGGGGAGACTAGCGACAATGAGCAGTTCTTC.

In its sample, this clonotype was seen many times. The gene calls are TRBV9 and TRBJ2-1, with TRBD2 matching over 10 bases. Germline CDR1 and CDR2: SGDLS and YYNGEE. This CDR3 contains 16 residues. With 1 base clipped from V and 0 bases from J, the junction kept 1 base outside the gene matches. The CDR3 loop reads CASSVLAGASYNEQFF. Here the CDR3 DNA reads TGTGCCAGCAGCGTACTAGCGGGGGCCTCCTACAATGAGCAGTTCTTC.

Ten or more counts support this clonotype. This chain joins TRBV6-1 and TRBJ2-2; D is perhaps TRBD2 (5 bases). The V end was cut by 2 bases, the J end by 7 bases, with 8 bases between. The CDR3 sequence is 13 residues long. Per germline, CDR1 MNHNS and CDR2 SASEGT. The CDR3 here is CASSENGVGELFF. The CDR3 DNA sequence: TGTGCCAGCAGTGAAAACGGGGTCGGGGAGCTGTTTTTT.

This clonotype was counted ten times or more. The chain combines TRBV29-1 with TRBJ1-1; D gene uncertain. The V end was cut by 0 bases, the J end by 3 bases, with 14 bases between. Germline V gene lookup returns CDR1 SQVTM and CDR2 ANQGSEA. This CDR3 has 15 amino acids. CDR3 DNA sequence: TGCAGCGTTGAAGATCTGAGGGTTGGCGACACTGAAGCTTTCTTT. This gives the protein CSVEDLRVGDTEAFF.

There are many counts of this clonotype. The chain has TRBV6-1 and TRBJ2-7, with TRBD1 as a possible D gene (6 bases). The CDR3 totals 13 residues. V dropped 4 bases and J dropped 2 bases, with 9 bases sitting between them. The V gene's germline CDR1 is MNHNS and CDR2 SASEGT. The CDR3 reads CASSGTAAYEQYF. DNA for the CDR3: TGTGCCAGCAGTGGGACAGCTGCCTACGAGCAGTACTTC.

The chain uses TRBV18 and TRBJ2-1, with 9 bases that match TRBD1. Trimming at V came to 3 bases and at J to 3 bases, leaving 3 bases not matched to a gene. Germline V gene lookup returns CDR1 KGHSH and CDR2 LQKENI. There are 15 residues in the CDR3. In DNA, the CDR3 is TGTGCCAGCTCACCGTGGGGACAGGGCTACAATGAGCAGTTCTTC. Translation: CASSPWGQGYNEQFF.